This T cell receptor beta chain is drawn from a study of cytomegalovirus exposure and HLA in healthy donors. Overall study findings and caveats: Prediction of most subjects' HLA-A and HLA-B alleles by TCR beta sequences was reportedly accurate. Among CMV-associated TCR beta chains, most appeared HLA-restricted in a later analysis. Only CMV serostatus was available as immune exposure information.

This PCR relied on a set of 60 Vbeta primers and 13 Jbeta primers. As processed by the authors: Later work found approximately 80 million unique TCR beta chains, with about 10 million shared. The method was immunoSEQ multiplex PCR; TCRdb's version includes in-frame clones alone and lacks a portion of them. The V and J calls and clone size were taken over from that table, and D and trimming were inferred from the DNA. Of 200,000 to 250,000 clones listed, over 65% are singletons. With V trimmed by 5 bases and J by 9 bases, 10 bases remained unmatched. Germline V gene sequence: CDR1 SGHAT, CDR2 FQNNGV. This CDR3 spans 15 amino acids. Notes on this clone: Its antigen is not known.

The source material was PBMCs. The clonotype was recovered from a man between 18 and 35 years old in good health and CMV-seronegative. J is TRBJ2-1 and V is TRBV11-2; 10 nucleotides align to TRBD1. CDR3 nucleotides: TGTGCCAGCAGCAGGCCGGGACAGGGGTTCGCTGAGCAGTTCTTC. It yields the protein CASSRPGQGFAEQFF. The entire variable domain, with the rest obtained from reference TRBV11-2 and TRBJ2-1, is as follows: EAGVAQSPRYKIIEKRQSVAFWCNPISGHATLYWYQQILGQGPKLLIQFQNNGVVDDSQLPKDRFSAERLKGVDSTLKIQPAKLEDSAVYLCASSRPGQGFAEQFFGPGTRLTVL.